Below are 2 T cell receptor beta chains sequenced from a single sample in a study of control samples from healthy donors and cancer patients. Generated by immunoSEQ multiplex PCR, the TCRdb table keeps only in-frame clones and is missing some. The sample lists 120,000 to 150,000 clones, under 90% occurring once. Sequencing used blood. These receptors originate from a young man in good health.

This chain connects TRBV7-9 to TRBJ1-5; D possibly corresponds to TRBD1 (5 bases). Germline-derived CDR1 and CDR2 are SEHNR and FQNEAQ (reference sequence). This CDR3 region has 12 residues. V was pared by 5 bases and J by 6 bases, with 8 bases between. CDR3 bases: TGTGCCAGCAGCCCAGGGATTCAGCCCCAGCATTTT. This sequence encodes CASSPGIQPQHF.

The table lists this clone with a few counts. The rearrangement links TRBV29-1 to TRBJ2-1; 8 positions match TRBD1. Germline assignment: CDR1 SQVTM and CDR2 ANQGSEA. The CDR3 runs to 12 residues. V lost 7 bases and J lost 8; bases outside the gene matches: 7. The CDR3 DNA reads as TGCAGCGGAAACACGGACAGGGATGAGCAGTTCTTC. Protein product: CSGNTDRDEQFF.